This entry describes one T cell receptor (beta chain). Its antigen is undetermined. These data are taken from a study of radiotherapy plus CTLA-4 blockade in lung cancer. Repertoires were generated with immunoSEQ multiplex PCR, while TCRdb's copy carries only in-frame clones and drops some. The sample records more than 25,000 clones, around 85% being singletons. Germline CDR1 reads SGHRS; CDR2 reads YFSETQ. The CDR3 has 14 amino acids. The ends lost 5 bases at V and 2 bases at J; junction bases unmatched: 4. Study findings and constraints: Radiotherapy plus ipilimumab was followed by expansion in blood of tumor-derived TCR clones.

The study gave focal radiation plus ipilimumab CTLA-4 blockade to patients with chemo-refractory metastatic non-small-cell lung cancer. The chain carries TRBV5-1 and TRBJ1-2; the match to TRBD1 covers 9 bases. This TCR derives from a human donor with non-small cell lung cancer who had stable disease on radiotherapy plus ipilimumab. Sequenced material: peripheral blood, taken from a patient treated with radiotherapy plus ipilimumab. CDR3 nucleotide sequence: TGCGCCAGCAGGCCGGACAGGGGCAACTATGGCTACACCTTC. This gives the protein CASRPDRGNYGYTF.